A selection of T cell receptor beta chains follows, all from one sample in a study of blood T cell repertoires in COVID-19. This table comes from immunoSEQ multiplex PCR, and its TCRdb copy is limited to in-frame clones, with some not included. Altogether fewer than 200,000 clones are present, approximately 85% being singletons, with the ten largest covering around 2.7%. Sequenced sample: peripheral blood. Every receptor here comes from an elderly woman with COVID-19, enrolled during active disease. Each CDR3 is given with its conserved first and last residue. D genes are given only for firm matches. Size is omitted from some rows. Given values are once, few, many or a class for expanded clones.

abundance	v_gene	j_gene	d_gene	CDR3nt	CDR3aa
-	TRBV7-2	TRBJ2-2	-	TGTGCCAGCAGCTCCTGGACGGGAAACACCGGGGAGCTGTTTTTT	CASSSWTGNTGELFF
-	TRBV5-1	TRBJ2-1	TRBD2	TGCGCCAGCAGCCCTGGGACTAGCCATGAGCAGTTCTTC	CASSPGTSHEQFF
-	TRBV6-5	TRBJ1-2	-	TGTGCCAGCATCTCACAAGGTGGGCTTGGCTACACCTTC	CASISQGGLGYTF
-	TRBV7-2	TRBJ2-7	-	TGTGCCAGCAGTGTACAAACAGGGCTATACGAGCAGTACTTC	CASSVQTGLYEQYF
-	TRBV7-9	TRBJ2-2	-	TGTGCCAGCAGCTTGGACACCAACACCGGGGAGCTGTTTTTT	CASSLDTNTGELFF
-	TRBV28	TRBJ2-7	-	TGTGCCAGCAGTTCTGGGAGTGCTCCGGCCGAGCAGTACTTC	CASSSGSAPAEQYF
-	TRBV19	TRBJ2-2	-	TGTGCCAGTAGTAGGACAGGTGGGGGACTGGGGGCGAACACCGGGGAGCTGTTTTTT	CASSRTGGGLGANTGELFF
-	TRBV9	TRBJ2-3	-	TGTGCCAGCAGCGTAGTGGGGGCGGGAGATACGCAGTATTTT	CASSVVGAGDTQYF
once	TRBV24-1	TRBJ2-1	-	TGTGCCACCGCGCCGGGGTACCCCCCCCACAATGAGCAGTTCTTC	CATAPGYPPHNEQFF
once	TRBV5-1	TRBJ2-5	-	TGCGCCAGCAGCTTACAGGTGGAAGAGACCCAGTACTTC	CASSLQVEETQYF
-	TRBV5-1	TRBJ2-3	-	TGCGCCAGCACCCAACAGCCGGAGGGGGATACGCAGTATTTT	CASTQQPEGDTQYF
-	TRBV9	TRBJ1-4	TRBD1	TGTGCCAGCAGCCCCCGACAGGGACGAAATGAAAAACTGTTTTTT	CASSPRQGRNEKLFF
-	TRBV19	TRBJ2-2	-	TGTGCCAGTAGTATAGTCCTCAGGAGGGACACCGGGGAGCTGTTTTTT	CASSIVLRRDTGELFF
-	TRBV20-1	TRBJ1-5	-	TGCAGTGCTAGTATGACAGCCGGGCCTTATAGCAATCAGCCCCAGCATTTT	CSASMTAGPYSNQPQHF
-	TRBV7-2	TRBJ2-7	TRBD1	TGTGCCAGCAGCTTATCTCCGTCAGGGGGAACCTACGAGCAGTACTTC	CASSLSPSGGTYEQYF
-	TRBV7-8	TRBJ1-1	TRBD1	TGTGCCAGCAGCTTAGAGGGGGCGAACACTGAAGCTTTCTTT	CASSLEGANTEAFF
once	TRBV29-1	TRBJ1-2	-	TGCAGCGCCAACTCCAGGGCCAACTATGGCTACACCTTC	CSANSRANYGYTF
-	TRBV3-1/TRBV3-2	TRBJ2-7	TRBD2	TGTGCCAGCAGCCCCTCGGTACTAGCGAGATCTTCGGAGCAGTACTTC	CASSPSVLARSSEQYF
-	TRBV11-3	TRBJ1-1	TRBD1	TGTGCCAGCAGCATAGGACAGGGCGTCCCGGGGAACACTGAAGCTTTCTTT	CASSIGQGVPGNTEAFF
-	TRBV28	TRBJ1-4	-	TGTGCCAGCAGTTCCAGCTTTGGGGCATCTAATGAAAAACTGTTTTTT	CASSSSFGASNEKLFF
-	TRBV9	TRBJ1-1	TRBD1	TGTGCCAGCAGCTCCCTAGACAGGGGGCACACTGAAGCTTTCTTT	CASSSLDRGHTEAFF
once	TRBV11-2	TRBJ2-1	TRBD2	TGTGCCAGCAGCTCTGCTAGCGGGGGTTGGAATGAGCAGTTCTTC	CASSSASGGWNEQFF
-	TRBV30	TRBJ1-4	-	TGTGCCTGGAGTGTCCCCGGGTCTCGGGGTGAAAAACTGTTTTTT	CAWSVPGSRGEKLFF
-	TRBV6-5	TRBJ2-2	-	TGTGCCAGCAGTTACACGACTACTAACACCGGGGAGCTGTTTTTT	CASSYTTTNTGELFF
-	TRBV5-4	TRBJ2-5	-	TGTGCCAGCAGCTTTAATCGGGGGCAAGAGACCCAGTACTTC	CASSFNRGQETQYF
once	TRBV9	TRBJ2-3	-	TGTGCCAGCAGCGTAGGGGCTGGGTTCGTTACGCAGTATTTT	CASSVGAGFVTQYF
-	TRBV7-8	TRBJ2-1	-	TGTGCCAGCAGCTTAGTAGCCAACGATTACGGGTACCGGGGCTCCTACAATGAGCAGTTCTTC	CASSLVANDYGYRGSYNEQFF
-	TRBV7-3	TRBJ2-3	TRBD2	TGTGCCAGCAGCCCCCGGACTAGCTCGGATACGCAGTATTTT	CASSPRTSSDTQYF
-	TRBV18	TRBJ2-3	TRBD1	TGTGCCAGCTCACTACAGGGGGCAACAGATACGCAGTATTTT	CASSLQGATDTQYF
-	TRBV7-3	TRBJ2-5	TRBD2	TGTGCCAGCAGCTTAACTGGGGGGGGGACCCAGTACTTC	CASSLTGGGTQYF
-	TRBV14	TRBJ1-2	-	TGTGCCAGCAGCCAAGGGGCCTTACGCTACACCTTC	CASSQGALRYTF
-	TRBV6-1	TRBJ2-3	-	TGTGCCAGCAGTGAAGTCACGGGACAGCCCTCGCGGGGTACGCAGTATTTT	CASSEVTGQPSRGTQYF
-	TRBV6-5	TRBJ1-2	TRBD1	TGTGCCAGCAGTAGGGACAGGGCCTTCTATGGCTACACCTTC	CASSRDRAFYGYTF
-	TRBV19	TRBJ2-2	TRBD2	TGTGCCAGTAGTAGACTAGCGGGGCCACTCACCGGGGAGCTGTTTTTT	CASSRLAGPLTGELFF
-	TRBV18	TRBJ2-1	TRBD1	TGTGCCAGCTCACCCACTCTTTTACAGGGGGATTTTTTATCCTACAATGAGCAGTTCTTC	CASSPTLLQGDFLSYNEQFF